Below, 30 T cell receptor beta chains from the same sample are listed, as sequenced in a study of blood T cell repertoires in COVID-19 (dated by TCRdb to about 2020). Library prep was done by the immunoSEQ multiplex PCR assay. TCRdb limited this immuneACCESS table to in-frame rearrangements with V and J called. A share of clones is missing; checked studies link under half to unresolved V genes, and the rest is unexplained. The sample data list 150,000 to 160,000 clones, and 75% to 90% of these were observed just once. The top ten constitute approximately 15% of the sample. Sample: peripheral blood. The source of these receptors is a woman aged 40 to 50 with acute or convalescent COVID-19.

The V call is TRBV9, the J call TRBJ1-6, with D perhaps matching TRBD1 (5 bases). The germline V gene has CDR1 SGDLS and CDR2 YYNGEE. This CDR3 comprises 13 residues. The germline V and J ends were trimmed by 4 bases and 8 bases, with 10 bases remaining between them. The CDR3: CASSFGGYSPLHF. CDR3 DNA sequence: TGTGCCAGCAGCTTTGGGGGGTATTCACCCCTCCACTTT.

This rearrangement joins TRBV11-3 to TRBJ2-1; 8 nucleotides align to TRBD1. Germline values: CDR1 SGHNT, CDR2 YENEEA. The CDR3 sequence is 19 residues long. J gave up 5 bases and V 4 bases, and 19 bases lay outside the gene matches. The CDR3 sequence: CASSSSPWTGHGEHNEQFF. CDR3 bases: TGTGCCAGCAGCTCTAGCCCCTGGACAGGGCACGGCGAACACAATGAGCAGTTCTTC.

The V and J genes are TRBV18 and TRBJ2-6; the D gene is possibly TRBD1 (5 bases). Between the trimmed V and J ends, which lost 2 bases and 0 bases, there was a span of 14 bases. Germline V CDR1 and CDR2: KGHSH, LQKENI. The CDR3 consists of 18 residues. CDR3 loop: CASSPMAGQVSGANVLTF. As DNA, the CDR3 is TGTGCCAGCTCACCAATGGCAGGACAAGTCTCTGGGGCCAACGTCCTGACTTTC.

The chain joins TRBV7-3 to TRBJ2-7; TRBD2 aligns across 13 bases. Per germline, CDR1 SGHTA and CDR2 FQGTGA. The CDR3 has 16 residues. V lost 2 bases, J lost 3 bases, and 4 bases stayed unmatched. Here the CDR3 reads CASSLGRLAGGYEQYF. CDR3 bases: TGTGCCAGCAGCTTAGGGAGACTAGCGGGGGGCTACGAGCAGTACTTC.

The V call is TRBV29-1, the J call TRBJ2-1; maybe TRBD2 (7 bases). The CDR3 has 15 amino acids. Germline CDR1 reads SQVTM; CDR2 reads ANQGSEA. The V end was cut by 2 bases, the J end by 8 bases, with 19 bases between. The CDR3 sequence: CSVERGWRGRDEQFF. CDR3 in DNA: TGCAGCGTTGAAAGGGGTTGGCGGGGGCGCGATGAGCAGTTCTTC.

The rearrangement links TRBV3-1 (or the pseudogene TRBV3-2) to TRBJ2-3; D gene ambiguous. This CDR3 region has 11 residues. Trimming shortened V by 1 base and J by 7 bases, and 3 bases separated the two germline ends. Germline-derived CDR1 and CDR2 are LGHDT and YNNKEL (reference sequence). This chain's CDR3 is CASSQANTQYF. The CDR3 region has the DNA TGTGCCAGCAGCCAAGCCAATACGCAGTATTTT.

CDR3 sequence reads: CASSKVRDRGELFF. CDR3 DNA sequence: TGTGCCAGCAGCAAAGTCCGGGATCGCGGGGAGCTGTTTTTT. The genes are TRBV21-1 and TRBJ2-2; whether TRBD2, the table's D call, matches the DNA was not checked. TRBV21-1 is described as a pseudogene. CDR3 length: 14 amino acids.

The chain joins TRBV4-2 to TRBJ1-2; the D gene is possibly TRBD1 (6 bases). CDR1 is LGHNA and CDR2 is YNFKEQ in the germline V gene. Trimming removed 0 bases from V and 8 bases from J, with 19 bases in between. The CDR3 extends over 16 amino acids. This CDR3 reads CASSQDWAGENSGYTF. In DNA, the CDR3 is TGTGCCAGCAGCCAAGATTGGGCAGGGGAAAATAGCGGCTACACCTTC.

The genes are TRBV18 and TRBJ1-2; TRBD1 aligns across 10 bases. The CDR3 length is 15 residues. The germline V gene has CDR1 KGHSH and CDR2 LQKENI. The V and J ends lost 5 bases and 8 bases, in that order; junction bases with no gene match: 11. CDR3 DNA: TGTGCCAGCTCAAAACAGCCCGGGACAGGGGAAGGCTACACCTTC. Translating it yields CASSKQPGTGEGYTF.

The chain uses TRBV2 and TRBJ2-3, with 7 bases that match TRBD2. This CDR3 has 15 residues. The V and J ends lost 6 bases and 2 bases, in that order; junction bases with no gene match: 8. Germline CDR1 SNHLY, CDR2 FYNNEI. The CDR3 spells CASSAGTIYTDTQYF. The CDR3, as DNA: TGTGCCAGCAGCGCCGGGACTATATACACAGATACGCAGTATTTT.

This clone has a single count. V usage is TRBV7-9 and J usage is TRBJ1-6, with unresolved D. CDR1 is SEHNR, CDR2 FQNEAQ, per germline (reference sequence). The germline V and J ends were trimmed by 1 base and 2 bases, with 9 bases remaining between them. This CDR3 is built from 16 residues. CDR3 loop: CASSLGAEAYNSPLHF. The CDR3 bases are TGTGCCAGCAGCTTAGGGGCAGAAGCCTATAATTCACCCCTCCACTTT.

The chain joins TRBV6-4 to TRBJ2-6, with D uncertain. Looked up from germline, CDR1 is MRHNA and CDR2 is SNTAGT. Trimming removed 0 bases at V and 2 bases at J, with 11 bases between. The CDR3 consists of 17 residues. The CDR3 loop is CASSDSPSATGANVLTF. The CDR3 nucleotides read TGTGCCAGCAGTGACTCCCCGTCTGCGACTGGGGCCAACGTCCTGACTTTC.

The rearrangement links TRBV3-1 (or the pseudogene TRBV3-2) to TRBJ1-2; no firm D call. The CDR3 covers 14 residues. Between the trimmed V and J ends, which lost 2 bases and 2 bases, there was a span of 9 bases. Germline V gene lookup returns CDR1 LGHDT and CDR2 YNNKEL (reference sequence). The CDR3 nucleotides are TGTGCCAGCAGCCAACCCGGGAGGAACTATGGCTACACCTTC. It encodes CASSQPGRNYGYTF.

CDR3 protein: CASSSDRKYQPQHF. The CDR3 bases are TGTGCCAGCAGTTCAGACAGAAAATATCAGCCCCAGCATTTT. V and J are TRBV6-5 and TRBJ1-5; possibly TRBD1 for D (5 bases). The CDR3 totals 14 residues. Germline lookup yields CDR1 MNHEY and CDR2 SVGAGI. Trimming left V 4 bases short and J 5 bases short, with 12 bases between.

This clone occurred a few times. Here the CDR3 reads CASSEGSSGVSGELFF. The CDR3 bases are TGTGCCAGCAGTGAGGGCTCTAGCGGGGTATCCGGGGAGCTGTTTTTT. This rearrangement joins TRBV6-4 to TRBJ2-2, with 9 positions matching TRBD2. With V trimmed by 3 bases and J by 6 bases, 8 bases remained unmatched. The CDR3 runs to 16 residues. Germline V gene lookup returns CDR1 MRHNA and CDR2 SNTAGT.

Written as DNA, the CDR3 is TGTGCCAGCAGTTTGGATGCAGACTACAACTATGGCTACACCTTC. Its translation is CASSLDADYNYGYTF. The chain links TRBV28 to TRBJ1-2, with D unresolved. The V and J ends lost 3 bases and 2 bases respectively, with 13 bases between them. Per the germline V gene, CDR1 is MDHEN and CDR2 is SYDVKM. This CDR3 is 15 amino acids long.

This chain connects TRBV19 to TRBJ2-3, with D possibly TRBD1 on 6 matching bases. CDR3 size: 16 residues. Per the germline V gene, CDR1 is LNHDA and CDR2 is SQIVND (reference sequence). V lost 6 bases, J lost 1 base, and 17 bases lay in between. The CDR3 DNA sequence: TGTGCCAGTAGACTGTCAGGGGTCGTGGGCACAGATACGCAGTATTTT. Protein sequence: CASRLSGVVGTDTQYF.

CDR3 protein: CASSRQTGSEKLFF. DNA for the CDR3: TGTGCCAGCAGCCGGCAGACCGGGAGTGAAAAACTGTTTTTT. This chain uses TRBV2 with TRBJ1-4; D is uncertain. CDR3 size: 14 residues. Trimming cost V 6 bases and J 7 bases, with 15 bases left between them. Per germline, CDR1 SNHLY and CDR2 FYNNEI.

The chain has TRBV6-6 and TRBJ1-1; D is undetermined. The CDR3 spans 12 residues. Trimming shortened V by 0 bases and J by 8 bases, and 7 bases separated the two germline ends. Germline values: CDR1 MNHNY, CDR2 SVGAGI (reference sequence). CDR3 sequence reads: CASSYSGGEAFF. CDR3 in DNA: TGTGCCAGCAGTTACTCGGGAGGGGAAGCTTTCTTT.

The chain employs TRBV18 and TRBJ2-2, with 8 nucleotides matching TRBD2. The length of the CDR3 is 16 residues. The germline V gene encodes CDR1 KGHSH and CDR2 LQKENI. The V segment lost 4 bases and the J segment 1 base; nucleotides outside the gene matches: 5. This CDR3 reads CASSLLAELNTGELFF. The DNA for the CDR3 is TGTGCCAGCTCACTACTAGCGGAATTGAACACCGGGGAGCTGTTTTTT.

This chain connects TRBV7-9 to TRBJ2-5; maybe TRBD1 (5 bases). This CDR3 contains 13 residues. CDR1 is SEHNR, CDR2 FQNEAQ, per germline (reference sequence). V was trimmed by 3 bases and J by 2 bases, leaving 7 bases between them. CDR3 protein: CASSLQGQETQYF. As DNA, the CDR3 is TGTGCCAGCAGCTTGCAGGGACAAGAGACCCAGTACTTC.

The V call is TRBV12-3 or TRBV12-4, the J call TRBJ2-7, with TRBD1 matching 7 bases. The CDR3 is made up of 13 amino acids. Unmatched junction bases numbered 7, after V lost 6 bases and J lost 5 bases. The chain's CDR3 is CASRADRINEQYF. CDR3 coding DNA: TGTGCCAGCAGGGCGGACAGGATCAACGAGCAGTACTTC.

The rearrangement links TRBV11-3 to TRBJ1-2; 9 bases line up with TRBD1. The CDR3 has 13 residues. The V gene's germline CDR1 is SGHNT and CDR2 YENEEA. With 5 bases clipped from V and 6 bases from J, the junction kept 4 bases outside the gene matches. CDR3 DNA sequence: TGTGCCAGCAGCCCCGGGACAGGGAATGGCTACACCTTC. Protein sequence: CASSPGTGNGYTF.

This chain links TRBV5-4 with TRBJ2-3, with D perhaps TRBD2 (7 bases). The CDR3 sequence is 15 residues long. From germline, CDR1 is SGHNT and CDR2 YYREEE (reference sequence). CDR3 DNA: TGTGCTACGCACCCGGGGGGCACAAGGCCAGATACGCAGTATTTT. It encodes CATHPGGTRPDTQYF.

V usage is TRBV7-6 and J usage is TRBJ2-7; TRBD1 matches at 10 bases. The CDR3 spans 15 residues. CDR1 is SGHVS and CDR2 is FNYEAQ in the germline V gene. Trimming took 0 bases from V and 7 from J; bases not matched to a gene: 6. The chain's CDR3 is CASSLAWTGGREQYF. In DNA form, the CDR3 reads TGTGCCAGCAGCTTAGCCTGGACAGGGGGAAGGGAGCAGTACTTC.

The table lists this clone with a few counts. The rearrangement uses TRBV6-2 or TRBV6-3 and TRBJ2-7; possible D gene TRBD2, 6 bases. Germline loops: CDR1 MNHEY, CDR2 SVGEGT. Trimming left V 5 bases short and J 6 bases short, with 17 bases between. This CDR3 is built from 14 residues. CDR3 bases: TGTGCCAGCAGTAAAACAAGCGGGCAGAGCGAGCAGTACTTC. Translating gives CASSKTSGQSEQYF.

This clone was observed a handful of times. The chain couples TRBV7-9 to TRBJ2-7; possibly TRBD2 for D (6 bases). The length of the CDR3 is 14 residues. The V and J ends lost 5 bases and 3 bases respectively, with 14 bases between them. Per germline, CDR1 SEHNR and CDR2 FQNEAQ (reference sequence). The CDR3 is CASSPPGEYYEQYF. The CDR3 coding sequence is TGTGCCAGCAGCCCACCGGGGGAATACTACGAGCAGTACTTC.

This sequence joins TRBV24-1 and TRBJ1-5; 8 nucleotides line up with TRBD1. Looked up from germline, CDR1 is KGHDR and CDR2 is SFDVKD. The CDR3 spans 15 residues. Trimming took 3 bases from V and 6 from J; bases not matched to a gene: 6. CDR3 loop: CATSDKQGVGQPQHF. Written as DNA, the CDR3 is TGTGCCACCAGTGATAAACAGGGGGTCGGTCAGCCCCAGCATTTT.

The chain links TRBV7-3 to TRBJ2-1; D gene uncertain. Germline V gene data show CDR1 as SGHTA and CDR2 as FQGTGA. Trimming removed 4 bases at V and 10 bases at J, with 14 bases between. The CDR3 totals 13 residues. For the CDR3, the DNA is TGTGCCAGCAGCTCGACTGATTATCTCGAGCAGTTCTTC. This translates into CASSSTDYLEQFF.

The chain is built from TRBV24-1 and TRBJ1-2, with a possible D match to TRBD1 (5 bases). The CDR3 spans 11 residues. CDR1 and CDR2 from the germline V gene are KGHDR and SFDVKD. V lost 4 bases and J 7 bases, leaving 6 bases between the germline ends. The CDR3 region has the DNA TGTGCCACCAGTGACACAGGTGGCTACACCTTC. Translation: CATSDTGGYTF.